The clone carrying this T cell receptor (beta chain) was observed at least ten times. Trimming shortened V by 2 bases and J by 0 bases, and 10 bases separated the two germline ends. This CDR3 is 15 amino acids long. The V gene's germline CDR1 is KGHSH and CDR2 LQKENI. Time point given: newly diagnosed GD, antithyroid drugs for less than 3 months. Following extraction of RNA from PBMCs, that RNA was used to make the TCR library. In Xi'an, China, an endocrinology department was the source of patients. Researchers made TCR beta libraries by using iRepertoire HTBI primers and running Arm-PCR on CDR3 regions. One entry per CDR3 protein, called by TCRdb with MiXCR from the multiplex PCR reads. The sample consists of roughly 500,000 distinct CDR3 sequences, 12% of them appearing once. These data are taken from a study of regulatory T cells in long-lasting Graves disease. The data were also submitted as part of a second study, on T cells in Graves' hyperthyroidism and ophthalmopathy. According to that study: The study used the HTBI primer set for a first-round RT-PCR of the TCR CDR3.

This receptor was taken from a woman between 25 and 40 years old with Graves disease. The gene calls are TRBV18 and TRBJ1-1; D unclear. The sample in question was peripheral blood mononuclear cells (PBMCs), obtained at new diagnosis, from a patient treated with antithyroid drugs. This CDR3 is CASSPVSGLNTEAFF. The DNA for the CDR3 is TGTGCCAGCTCACCAGTGTCAGGATTGAACACTGAAGCTTTCTTT.